Sequencing of this TCR beta chain was carried out in a study of CD8 T cells in Susac syndrome. The study's findings and limits: Acknowledgment was made by the study that its TCR sequencing and HLA analysis involved a relatively small number of individuals.

To note about this clonotype: No antigen is known for it.

Random-hexamer reverse transcription was applied to roughly 0.5 to 1 ug RNA. TCRdb recomputed calls from the immunoSEQ multiplex PCR reads with MiXCR, one row per CDR3 protein. This table has about 140,000 distinct CDR3 sequences, approximately 96% appearing once. The CDR3 has 16 residues. CDR1 is LGHDT, CDR2 YNNKEL, per germline (reference sequence). Germline trimming cut 0 bases from V and 7 bases from J; bases unmatched to any gene: 8. CD8+ and CD4+ T cells taken from blood had their TCR beta sequenced. Those who served as multiple sclerosis controls were treatment-naive patients with stable or active relapsing-remitting disease. Negative isolation was used for CD8+ and CD4+ T cells and FACS enrichment for TEMRA cells.

The sample was CD4+ T cells from PBMCs. V and J are TRBV3-1 and TRBJ2-2, with TRBD1 matching over 7 bases. The clonotype comes from a human donor with multiple sclerosis. The CDR3 sequence is CASSQDKTGRHGELFF. The CDR3 DNA follows: TGTGCCAGCAGCCAAGATAAGACAGGGCGCCACGGGGAGCTGTTTTTT.